This T cell receptor beta chain comes out of a study of OX40 agonist ivuxolimab in advanced cancers. Broader study findings: Blood T cells, both CD4+ and CD8+, expanded clonally by week 6 at 0.1 to 3.0 mg/kg. Partial responders at 0.1-3.0 mg/kg had among the lowest clonal expansion.

From germline, CDR1 is SGHTA and CDR2 FQGNSA. CDR3 length: 16 residues. Trimming cost V 5 bases and J 3 bases; bases outside gene matches: 12. Sequencing used immunoSEQ multiplex PCR; TCRdb keeps in-frame clones, though not all of them. Among 80,000 to 130,000 clones, 90% were seen once, and the ten largest hold under 0.4%. Sampled blood was obtained at baseline, cycle 4 day 1, and cycle 7 day 1. About this clone: Its antigen is not identified.

The receptor comes from an adult with an advanced solid tumor such as melanoma, head and neck, liver or kidney cancer. The genes are TRBV7-2 and TRBJ2-7; 8 bases fit TRBD2. The sequences come from CD4+ or CD8+ T cells sorted from blood, collected in a trial of the OX40 agonist ivuxolimab. DNA of the CDR3: TGTGCCAGCAGCCCCTCGGGTATAGCGGGAAGCTACGAGCAGTACTTC. Its translation is CASSPSGIAGSYEQYF.